The clone carrying this TCR beta chain was detected only a few times. The ends were cut back, 4 bases at V and 1 base at J, with 14 bases in the middle. The CDR3 is 15 residues long. Germline V gives CDR1 LGHNA, CDR2 YSLEER. This entry is derived from a study of blood T cells in healthy people across ages. Next came a second PCR, run for about 7 to 11 cycles, which used a sample-barcoded 5' primer along with a J-beta primer mix. Each CDR3 protein is one row after TCRdb ran MiXCR on the 5' RACE reads. The sample holds roughly 560,000 distinct CDR3 sequences, around 24% seen once. The amount of total RNA extracted per sample was at least 5 micrograms. The same sample was also used in a study of T cells of mothers and their children. As reported in that work: Thymic selection shapes TCR recombination output similarly in related and unrelated pairs.

V is TRBV4-3 and J is TRBJ2-7, with TRBD1 as a possible D gene (6 bases). The sequence derives from a boy younger than 18 in good health. The sample taken for sequencing was blood. CDR3 region: CASSPRQEGSYEQYF. CDR3 in DNA: TGCGCCAGCAGCCCCAGACAGGAAGGGTCCTACGAGCAGTACTTC.